Each of the 13 T cell receptor beta chains below was sequenced from the same sample in a study of shared clonotypes between healthy human individuals. Produced via immunoSEQ multiplex PCR; TCRdb's table is partial and in-frame only. This table holds 190,000 or so clones, around 63% found once. What was sequenced was memory CD4+ T cells sorted from blood. Subset specified: CD45RA-negative fraction. These receptors originate from a young man in good health.

Comment on this clone: The same CDR3 also results from other DNA sequences found in this sample. The V and J genes are TRBV18 and TRBJ1-5; D possibly corresponds to TRBD1 (6 bases). There are 15 residues in the CDR3. Per the germline V gene, CDR1 is KGHSH and CDR2 is LQKENI. The V gene lost 1 base and the J gene lost 4 bases, with 11 bases spanning the gap. The CDR3 is CASSPRGGSNQPQHF. CDR3 nucleotide sequence: TGTGCCAGCTCACCACGGGGGGGCTCAAATCAGCCCCAGCATTTT.

This sequence joins TRBV5-1 and TRBJ2-1; possibly TRBD2 for D (5 bases). The CDR3 is 12 amino acids. Germline assignment: CDR1 SGHRS and CDR2 YFSETQ. Trimming shortened V by 2 bases and J by 10 bases, and 10 bases separated the two germline ends. The CDR3 bases are TGCGCCAGCAGCTTTTTGGGAGACGAGCAGTTCTTC. As protein: CASSFLGDEQFF.

In its sample, this clone was seen a few times. The chain carries TRBV5-1 and TRBJ2-5; no reliable D call. The V and J ends lost 3 bases and 5 bases respectively, with 11 bases between them. Germline assignment: CDR1 SGHRS and CDR2 YFSETQ. The CDR3 has 13 amino acids. CDR3 in amino acids: CASSYSSDETQYF. CDR3 in DNA: TGCGCCAGCAGCTATTCAAGTGACGAGACCCAGTACTTC. The complete variable domain, with remaining parts taken from reference TRBV5-1 and TRBJ2-5, reads KAGVTQTPRYLIKTRGQQVTLSCSPISGHRSVSWYQQTPGQGLQFLFEYFSETQRNKGNFPGRFSGRQFSNSRSEMNVSTLELGDSALYLCASSYSSDETQYFGPGTRLLVL.

The chain combines TRBV5-8 with TRBJ2-7, with 7 bases that match TRBD2. V was pared by 0 bases and J by 0 bases, with 6 bases of the junction left unmatched. The CDR3 runs to 16 residues. CDR1 and CDR2 from the germline V gene are SGHTS and YDEGEE. For the CDR3, the DNA is TGTGCCAGCAGCTTGGGTCGGCTAGCGGACTCCTACGAGCAGTACTTC. It specifies CASSLGRLADSYEQYF.

The chain has TRBV5-4 and TRBJ2-2, with 9 bases matching TRBD2. Germline-derived CDR1 and CDR2 are SGHNT and YYREEE (reference sequence). CDR3 length: 16 residues. With V trimmed by 2 bases and J by 3 bases, 5 bases remained unmatched. CDR3 in amino acids: CASSLGLAGHTGELFF. The DNA for the CDR3 is TGTGCCAGCAGCTTAGGTCTAGCGGGACACACCGGGGAGCTGTTTTTT. Full variable domain (outside the CDR3, taken from reference TRBV5-4 and TRBJ2-2): ETGVTQSPTHLIKTRGQQVTLRCSSQSGHNTVSWYQQALGQGPQFIFQYYREEENGRGNFPPRFSGLQFPNYSSELNVNALELDDSALYLCASSLGLAGHTGELFFGEGSRLTVL.

This clone was observed a few times. This rearrangement joins TRBV18 to TRBJ2-1, with TRBD2 matching 9 bases. V was clipped by 0 bases and J by 9 bases; unmatched bases: 6. The V gene's germline CDR1 is KGHSH and CDR2 LQKENI. CDR3 length: 15 amino acids. The CDR3 region is CASSPPSGRGGEQFF. CDR3 DNA sequence: TGTGCCAGCTCACCACCTAGCGGGAGAGGGGGTGAGCAGTTCTTC.

The chain recombines TRBV7-9 with TRBJ2-1, with D tentatively TRBD2 (5 bases). The germline V gene encodes CDR1 SEHNR and CDR2 FQNEAQ (reference sequence). There are 15 residues in the CDR3. V shed 6 bases and J shed 0 bases, with 12 bases lying between them. CDR3 nucleotide sequence: TGTGCCAGCAGTACTAGGTCAAGCTCCTACAATGAGCAGTTCTTC. Amino acid sequence: CASSTRSSSYNEQFF.

This clone has a handful of counts. The rearrangement links TRBV7-8 to TRBJ1-1; D is ambiguous. Germline loops: CDR1 SGHVS, CDR2 FQNEAQ. This CDR3 spans 15 amino acids. The V gene lost 5 bases and the J gene lost 5 bases, with 18 bases spanning the gap. CDR3 sequence: CASSPEVVMETEAFF. The CDR3 DNA sequence: TGTGCCAGCAGCCCCGAGGTAGTGATGGAGACTGAAGCTTTCTTT.

This clone showed up just once. V gene TRBV19 combines with J gene TRBJ2-1; 14 bases fit TRBD2. The CDR3 loop spans 17 amino acids. V was pared by 6 bases and J by 9 bases, with 13 bases of the junction left unmatched. From germline, CDR1 is LNHDA and CDR2 SQIVND (reference sequence). CDR3 sequence: CASSAAKGLAGAGEQFF. The CDR3 nucleotides are TGTGCCAGTAGCGCAGCCAAGGGACTAGCGGGAGCAGGTGAGCAGTTCTTC.

V is TRBV5-1 and J is TRBJ1-2; 12 bases line up with TRBD1. The CDR3 extends over 13 amino acids. CDR1 is SGHRS, CDR2 YFSETQ, per germline. V gave up 4 bases and J gave up 8 bases; unmatched junction bases: 3. For the CDR3, the DNA is TGCGCCAGCAGCGGGACAGGGGGCGGCGGCTACACCTTC. It translates to CASSGTGGGGYTF.

The chain uses TRBV2 and TRBJ2-5, with 7 bases aligning to TRBD1. The trim removed 6 bases at V and 4 bases at J, leaving 5 bases unmatched. CDR1 is SNHLY, CDR2 FYNNEI, per germline. The CDR3 loop spans 13 amino acids. CDR3 in amino acids: CASRKTGSETQYF. CDR3 DNA sequence: TGTGCCAGCAGAAAGACAGGGTCAGAGACCCAGTACTTC.

The rearrangement links TRBV27 to TRBJ1-1; D remains unclear. Germline-derived CDR1 and CDR2 are MNHEY and SMNVEV (reference sequence). Trimming cost V 3 bases and J 0 bases, with 17 bases left between them. CDR3 length: 17 residues. CDR3 residues: CASSFGRGSGVNTEAFF. Here the CDR3 DNA reads TGTGCCAGCAGTTTTGGGCGCGGGAGTGGGGTGAACACTGAAGCTTTCTTT.

The genes are TRBV19 and TRBJ2-3; 7 positions agree with TRBD2. The CDR3 is 14 residues long. Unmatched junction bases numbered 10, after V lost 8 bases and J lost 5 bases. Germline values: CDR1 LNHDA, CDR2 SQIVND (reference sequence). CDR3 amino acids: CASGRSGTGDTQYF. CDR3 nucleotides: TGTGCCAGTGGTAGAAGCGGGACGGGAGATACGCAGTATTTT.